These 24 T cell receptor beta chains were all obtained from the same sample, sequenced in a study of T cell responses to AZD1222 COVID-19 vaccine. Profiling relied on immunoSEQ multiplex PCR, and the TCRdb table lists in-frame clones only, not all of them. The top ten clones hold approximately 1% of a sample with 190,000 or so clones, 93% of them seen once. The sample was peripheral blood, taken 28 days after the second AZD1222 dose. The source of these receptors is an adult who received the AZD1222 COVID-19 vaccine.

The gene calls are TRBV3-1 (or the pseudogene TRBV3-2) and TRBJ1-2; TRBD1 aligns across 10 bases. This CDR3 comprises 15 residues. Trimming removed 3 bases from V and 5 bases from J; junction bases left unmatched: 6. From germline, CDR1 is LGHDT and CDR2 YNNKEL (reference sequence). The CDR3 nucleotides are TGTGCCAGCAGCCATCAGGGGACAGGGGAATATGGCTACACCTTC. It is translated as CASSHQGTGEYGYTF.

Points on this clone: An end of the junction differs from the germline gene, which may be a read error. The genes are TRBV7-3 and TRBJ1-1; the D gene is possibly TRBD1 (5 bases). From germline, CDR1 is SGHTA and CDR2 FQGTGA. The CDR3 contains 15 residues. CDR3 nucleotide sequence: TGTGCCAGCAGTTTAACATTAGGGGCCAGCACTGAAGCTTTCTTT. Translation: CASSLTLGASTEAFF.

This CDR3 is CASRTGQGIYGYTF. For the CDR3, the DNA is TGTGCCAGCAGGACGGGACAGGGAATCTATGGCTACACCTTC. The chain carries TRBV27 and TRBJ1-2; 9 bases fit TRBD1. The CDR3 length is 14 residues. Trimming took 6 bases from V and 4 from J; bases not matched to a gene: 6. Germline V gene data show CDR1 as MNHEY and CDR2 as SMNVEV (reference sequence).

The chain uses TRBV7-2 and TRBJ1-2; TRBD1 might be the D (5 bases). Germline V gene sequence: CDR1 SGHTA, CDR2 FQGNSA. This CDR3 has 14 amino acids. Trimming removed 1 base from V and 4 bases from J, with 10 bases in between. The CDR3 DNA reads as TGTGCCAGCAGCTTAGATTCAGGGACCTATGGCTACACCTTC. It encodes CASSLDSGTYGYTF.

This clone was detected once. The rearrangement joins TRBV4-1 to TRBJ2-5; no definite D call. Germline loops: CDR1 MGHRA, CDR2 YSYEKL. Trimming took off 4 bases at V and 1 base at J, with 10 bases between the two ends. The CDR3 length is 14 residues. CDR3 sequence reads: CASSRSHLQETQYF. For the CDR3, the DNA is TGCGCCAGCAGCCGGAGCCACCTCCAAGAGACCCAGTACTTC.

The chain has TRBV6-5 and TRBJ2-5, with 8 bases fitting TRBD1. Germline loops: CDR1 MNHEY, CDR2 SVGAGI. The trim removed 6 bases at V and 3 bases at J, leaving 9 bases unmatched. The CDR3 spans 15 residues. CDR3: CASRRGQGSEETQYF. The CDR3 bases are TGTGCCAGCAGAAGAGGACAGGGAAGTGAAGAGACCCAGTACTTC.

This chain links TRBV7-9 with TRBJ2-7; D might be TRBD1 (6 bases). CDR1 SEHNR and CDR2 FQNEAQ come from the germline V gene (reference sequence). This CDR3 has 14 amino acids. The V gene lost 1 base and the J gene lost 9 bases, with 16 bases spanning the gap. The CDR3 is CASSLGGRDIGQYF. CDR3 coding DNA: TGTGCCAGCAGCTTAGGGGGAAGGGACATCGGGCAGTACTTC.

This clone is a singleton in its sample. The V call is TRBV7-2, the J call TRBJ1-2, with D unresolved. CDR3 length: 13 residues. Trimming left V 5 bases short and J 3 bases short, with 10 bases between. Germline CDR1 is SGHTA and CDR2 is FQGNSA. The CDR3 protein is CASSTQADYGYTF. The CDR3 nucleotides are TGTGCCAGCAGCACCCAAGCCGACTATGGCTACACCTTC.

The chain is built from TRBV10-3 and TRBJ1-2, with D perhaps TRBD1 (5 bases). Germline CDR1 reads ENHRY; CDR2 reads SYGVKD. The CDR3 covers 14 residues. Trimming removed 0 bases at V and 5 bases at J, with 10 bases between. CDR3 protein: CAISESRTLYGYTF. CDR3 nucleotides: TGTGCCATCAGTGAGTCTAGGACACTTTATGGCTACACCTTC.

The genes are TRBV27 and TRBJ1-2, with no clear D. Looked up from germline, CDR1 is MNHEY and CDR2 is SMNVEV (reference sequence). This CDR3 spans 13 amino acids. Trimming took 7 bases from V and 0 from J, leaving 9 bases between them. CDR3 region: CASKGEANYGYTF. As DNA, the CDR3 is TGTGCCAGCAAGGGAGAAGCTAACTATGGCTACACCTTC.

The V gene is TRBV24-1, the J gene TRBJ1-6, with no clear D. V was trimmed by 5 bases and J by 7 bases, leaving 14 bases between them. The length of the CDR3 is 15 residues. Germline loops: CDR1 KGHDR, CDR2 SFDVKD. For the CDR3, the DNA is TGTGCCACCAGTGGCACGGAGTTCAGGAATTCACCCCTCCACTTT. It specifies CATSGTEFRNSPLHF.

This chain links TRBV4-1 with TRBJ1-6; no reliable D call. Per germline, CDR1 MGHRA and CDR2 YSYEKL. Trimming stripped 0 bases from V and 5 bases from J, with 8 bases between. The length of the CDR3 is 15 residues. The CDR3 loop reads CASSQDWGNNSPLHF. For the CDR3, the DNA is TGCGCCAGCAGCCAAGATTGGGGAAATAATTCACCCCTCCACTTT.

V gene TRBV5-1 combines with J gene TRBJ1-5; 7 nucleotides align to TRBD1. Germline CDR1 and CDR2: SGHRS and YFSETQ. The CDR3 loop spans 15 amino acids. The V segment lost 4 bases and the J segment 6 bases; nucleotides outside the gene matches: 10. The CDR3 here is CASSPGGGLVQPQHF. The CDR3, as DNA: TGCGCCAGCAGCCCCGGAGGGGGCTTGGTTCAGCCCCAGCATTTT.

The rearrangement joins TRBV12-3 or TRBV12-4 to TRBJ1-1; D remains unclear. This CDR3 is 13 amino acids long. The V and J ends lost 2 bases and 4 bases respectively, with 8 bases between them. The CDR3 nucleotides read TGTGCCAGCAGTTTATCGGGGAGCACTGAAGCTTTCTTT. The encoded protein is CASSLSGSTEAFF.

The count of this clone is one. The chain carries TRBV7-9 and TRBJ2-5, with 9 bases lining up with TRBD1. Unmatched junction bases numbered 7, after V lost 5 bases and J lost 3 bases. CDR3 size: 15 residues. CDR1 and CDR2 (germline): SEHNR, FQNEAQ (reference sequence). The CDR3 reads CASSGGQGVEETQYF. CDR3 nucleotides: TGTGCCAGCAGCGGGGGACAGGGAGTGGAAGAGACCCAGTACTTC.

The chain uses TRBV7-6 and TRBJ1-1, with 9 positions matching TRBD1. V gave up 6 bases and J gave up 9 bases; unmatched junction bases: 5. CDR3 length: 12 residues. Germline CDR1 and CDR2: SGHVS and FNYEAQ. CDR3 sequence: CASRSGTGKAFF. The CDR3 DNA reads TGTGCCAGCAGGTCCGGGACAGGGAAAGCTTTCTTT. Using reference TRBV7-6 and TRBJ1-1 for the parts outside the CDR3, the full variable domain is GAGVSQSPRYKVTKRGQDVALRCDPISGHVSLYWYRQALGQGPEFLTYFNYEAQQDKSGLPNDRFSAERPEGSISTLTIQRTEQRDSAMYRCASRSGTGKAFFGQGTRLTVV.

The CDR3 loop is CASSLVAVGELFF. The CDR3, as DNA: TGCGCCAGCAGCTTGGTAGCGGTCGGGGAGCTGTTTTTT. The chain couples TRBV5-1 to TRBJ2-2; D is perhaps TRBD2 (6 bases). Germline CDR1 reads SGHRS; CDR2 reads YFSETQ. V lost 0 bases and J lost 7, with 7 bases in between. The CDR3 has 13 residues.

V usage is TRBV5-1 and J usage is TRBJ2-7; TRBD1 aligns across 9 bases. The CDR3 is 15 residues long. Germline CDR1 reads SGHRS; CDR2 reads YFSETQ. V trimming: 4 bases; J trimming: 6 bases; junction bases outside the gene matches: 11. DNA for the CDR3: TGCGCCAGCAGCCAAACACAGGGGGCCAGCGGCGAGCAGTACTTC. The encoded protein is CASSQTQGASGEQYF.

The chain links TRBV10-3 to TRBJ1-2, with D perhaps matching TRBD1 (5 bases). This CDR3 contains 14 residues. V was pared by 6 bases and J by 3 bases, with 14 bases between. The germline V gene encodes CDR1 ENHRY and CDR2 SYGVKD. CDR3 in amino acids: CAIRGDREDYGYTF. CDR3 DNA sequence: TGTGCCATCAGGGGGGACCGCGAGGACTATGGCTACACCTTC.

The chain employs TRBV10-3 and TRBJ1-3; unclear D gene. V was cut by 6 bases and J by 0 bases, with 12 bases left in between. The CDR3 is 15 residues long. The V gene's germline CDR1 is ENHRY and CDR2 SYGVKD. Written as DNA, the CDR3 is TGTGCCATCAGCTCCATGGTAGACTCTGGAAACACCATATATTTT. This gives the protein CAISSMVDSGNTIYF.

This clone was observed a single time. The CDR3 nucleotides are TGCGCCAGCAGCCAAGGGACTTCAAACACTGAAGCTTTCTTT. This codes for CASSQGTSNTEAFF. This chain connects TRBV4-1 to TRBJ1-1; D ambiguous. Deletions cut 1 base from V and 2 bases from J, with 8 bases between. Germline CDR1 reads MGHRA; CDR2 reads YSYEKL. CDR3 size: 14 residues.

The chain carries TRBV6-5 and TRBJ1-1, with 8 bases aligning to TRBD1. This CDR3 is 15 amino acids long. Germline values: CDR1 MNHEY, CDR2 SVGAGI. Losses at the gene ends were 2 bases for V and 1 base for J; bases not matched to a gene: 3. CDR3 sequence: CASSYGQGENTEAFF. The CDR3 bases are TGTGCCAGCAGTTACGGACAGGGTGAGAACACTGAAGCTTTCTTT.

The genes are TRBV6-5 and TRBJ1-2; a possible D gene is TRBD1 (5 bases). V gave up 3 bases and J gave up 7 bases, with 18 bases separating them. From germline, CDR1 is MNHEY and CDR2 SVGAGI. The CDR3 runs to 15 residues. For the CDR3, the DNA is TGTGCCAGCAGTTATGGGCCGCCAGGGAATCCTGGCTACACCTTC. Translation: CASSYGPPGNPGYTF.

The chain has TRBV19 and TRBJ2-4, with D hard to call. Germline V gene sequence: CDR1 LNHDA, CDR2 SQIVND (reference sequence). The germline V and J ends were trimmed by 3 bases and 6 bases, with 15 bases remaining between them. The CDR3 is 15 residues long. CDR3 sequence reads: CASSIGPLKGNIQYF. The CDR3 coding sequence is TGTGCCAGTAGTATTGGGCCGTTAAAGGGAAACATTCAGTACTTC.